This T cell receptor (beta chain) was identified in a study of PD-1 blockade in classical Hodgkin lymphoma. A word on this clone: Other nucleotide sequences in the sample specify the same CDR3.

Time point noted: cycle 4 day 1 (C4D1), after around six weeks of nivolumab. With no exception, relapse followed autologous stem cell transplantation in all patients, and brentuximab vedotin exposure varied. Sequencing used immunoSEQ multiplex PCR; TCRdb keeps in-frame clones, though not all of them. The data show approximately 100,000 clones, about 83% seen once. Trimming removed 3 bases from V and 4 bases from J, with 9 bases in between. CDR1 LNHNV and CDR2 YYDKDF come from the germline V gene (reference sequence). This CDR3 has 13 residues. The V and J genes are TRBV15 and TRBJ2-5; D ambiguous. This sequence originates from a human donor with classical Hodgkin lymphoma. Sample: peripheral blood mononuclear cells (PBMCs), taken before the fourth cycle of nivolumab. CDR3 bases: TGTGCCACCAGCAGGGGTATAGGAGAGACCCAGTACTTC. Translated: CATSRGIGETQYF.